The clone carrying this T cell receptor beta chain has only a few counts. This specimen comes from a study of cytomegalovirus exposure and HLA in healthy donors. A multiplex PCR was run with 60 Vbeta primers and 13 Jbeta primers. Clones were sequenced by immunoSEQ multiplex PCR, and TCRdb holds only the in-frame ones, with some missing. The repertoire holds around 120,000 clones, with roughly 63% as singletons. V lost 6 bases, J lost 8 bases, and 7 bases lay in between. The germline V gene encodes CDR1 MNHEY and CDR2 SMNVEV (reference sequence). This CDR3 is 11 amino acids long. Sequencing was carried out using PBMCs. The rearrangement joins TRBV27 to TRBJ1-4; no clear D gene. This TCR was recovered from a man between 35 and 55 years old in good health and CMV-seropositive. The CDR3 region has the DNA TGTGCCAGCAGCCCCGGGGAAAAACTGTTTTTT. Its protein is CASSPGEKLFF.